There are a few counts of the clone carrying this T cell receptor beta chain. The sample is drawn from a study of beta chain features in type 1 diabetes. The CDR3 loop spans 16 amino acids. The V and J ends lost 1 base and 1 base, in that order; junction bases with no gene match: 4. Per the germline V gene, CDR1 is MNHEY and CDR2 is SMNVEV (reference sequence). As every portion of the isolated RNA was reverse transcribed, the sequencing read expressed TCRB transcripts. Sequencing used immunoSEQ multiplex PCR; TCRdb keeps in-frame clones, though not all of them. The sample has roughly 450,000 clones, approximately 15% seen once.

The receptor was derived from a man aged 25-40 years in good health. This chain connects TRBV27 to TRBJ2-4; the match to TRBD1 covers 7 bases. The sample consisted of naive CD4+ T cells from blood. The DNA of the CDR3 is TGTGCCAGCAGTTTATTACAGGGGAAGGCCAAAAACATTCAGTACTTC. This gives the protein CASSLLQGKAKNIQYF.